This T cell receptor (beta chain) was observed in a study of human T cells and chemical hapten exposure. This clonotype was observed many times. TCRdb re-called the RACE reads with MiXCR, one entry per CDR3 protein. The data contain about 170,000 distinct CDR3 sequences, around 30% of them singletons. Germline CDR1 SGHRS, CDR2 YFSETQ. J lost 9 bases, V lost 0 bases, and 10 bases had no gene match. The CDR3 has 16 amino acids. Time point reported: patch test 3, about 24 weeks after DPC sensitization. Indicated treatment: therapeutic diphenylcyclopropenone sensitization with weekly scalp DPC. In every case, blood was obtained before the patch test was applied.

The V call is TRBV5-1, the J call TRBJ2-1; 9 nucleotides match TRBD2. The sample in question was whole blood, obtained in connection with sensitization to the hapten diphenylcyclopropenone (DPC). This clonotype originated in a woman younger than 35 with alopecia areata. Some clones in this sample may be carry-over from other donors' samples. CDR3 in amino acids: CASSLASGTSRFEQFF. The CDR3 DNA follows: TGCGCCAGCAGCTTGGCTAGCGGGACTAGCCGTTTTGAGCAGTTCTTC.